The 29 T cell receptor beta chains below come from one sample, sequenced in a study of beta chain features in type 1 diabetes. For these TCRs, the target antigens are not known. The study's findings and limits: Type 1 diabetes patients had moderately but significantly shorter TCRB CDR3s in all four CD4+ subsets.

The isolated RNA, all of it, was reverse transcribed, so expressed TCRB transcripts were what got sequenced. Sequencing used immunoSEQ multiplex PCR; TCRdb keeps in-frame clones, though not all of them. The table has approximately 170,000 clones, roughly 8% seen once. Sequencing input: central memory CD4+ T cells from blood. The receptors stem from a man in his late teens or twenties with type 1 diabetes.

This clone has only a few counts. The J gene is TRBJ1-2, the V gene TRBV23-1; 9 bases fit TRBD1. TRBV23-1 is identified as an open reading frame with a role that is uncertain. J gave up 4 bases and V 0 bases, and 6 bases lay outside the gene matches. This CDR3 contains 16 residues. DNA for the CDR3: TGCGCCAGCAGTCAATCAGCGGGACAGGGTGTCTATGGCTACACCTTC. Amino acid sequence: CASSQSAGQGVYGYTF.

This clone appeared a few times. The chain's CDR3 is CATSREGRGSTDTQYF. The CDR3 DNA reads as TGTGCCACCAGCAGAGAAGGTCGCGGGAGCACAGATACGCAGTATTTT. The J gene is TRBJ2-3, the V gene TRBV15; possible D gene TRBD2, 5 bases. Germline loops: CDR1 LNHNV, CDR2 YYDKDF (reference sequence). Between the trimmed V and J ends, which lost 0 bases and 0 bases, there was a span of 10 bases. The CDR3 runs to 16 residues. Together with reference TRBV15 and TRBJ2-3, the CDR3 gives the full variable domain: DAMVIQNPRYQVTQFGKPVTLSCSQTLNHNVMYWYQQKSSQAPKLLFHYYDKDFNNEADTPDNFQSRRPNTSFCFLDIRSPGLGDTAMYLCATSREGRGSTDTQYFGPGTRLTVL.

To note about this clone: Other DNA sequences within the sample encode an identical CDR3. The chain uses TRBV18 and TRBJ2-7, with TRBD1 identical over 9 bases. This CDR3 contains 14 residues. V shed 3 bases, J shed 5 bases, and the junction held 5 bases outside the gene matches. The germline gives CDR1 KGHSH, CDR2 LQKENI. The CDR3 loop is CASSPPGQGNEQYF. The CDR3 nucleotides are TGTGCCAGCTCACCTCCGGGACAGGGAAACGAGCAGTACTTC.

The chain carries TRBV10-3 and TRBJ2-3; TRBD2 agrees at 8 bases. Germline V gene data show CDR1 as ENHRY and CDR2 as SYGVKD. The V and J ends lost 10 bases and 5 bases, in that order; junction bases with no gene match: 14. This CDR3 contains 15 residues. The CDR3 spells CATGVRAGVKDTQYF. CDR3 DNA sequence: TGTGCCACGGGGGTTCGAGCGGGAGTGAAAGATACGCAGTATTTT.

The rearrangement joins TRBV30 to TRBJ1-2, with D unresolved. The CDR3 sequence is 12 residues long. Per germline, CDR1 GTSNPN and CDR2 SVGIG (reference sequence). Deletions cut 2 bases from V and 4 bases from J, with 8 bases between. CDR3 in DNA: TGTGCCTGGAGTCCACTGAGCTATGGCTACACCTTC. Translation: CAWSPLSYGYTF. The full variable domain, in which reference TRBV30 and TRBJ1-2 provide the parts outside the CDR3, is SQTIHQWPATLVQPVGSPLSLECTVEGTSNPNLYWYRQAAGRGLQLLFYSVGIGQISSEVPQNLSASRPQDRQFILSSKKLLLSDSGFYLCAWSPLSYGYTFGSGTRLTVV.

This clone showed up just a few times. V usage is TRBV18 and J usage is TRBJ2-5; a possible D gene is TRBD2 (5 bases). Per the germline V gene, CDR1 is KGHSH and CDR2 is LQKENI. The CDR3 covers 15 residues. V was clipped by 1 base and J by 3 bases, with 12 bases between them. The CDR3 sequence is CASSPLGRTEETQYF. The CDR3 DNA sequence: TGTGCCAGCTCACCACTTGGACGGACTGAAGAGACCCAGTACTTC. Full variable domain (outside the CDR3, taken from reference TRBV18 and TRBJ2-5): NAGVMQNPRHLVRRRGQEARLRCSPMKGHSHVYWYRQLPEEGLKFMVYLQKENIIDESGMPKERFSAEFPKEGPSILRIQQVVRGDSAAYFCASSPLGRTEETQYFGPGTRLLVL.

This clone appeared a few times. CDR3 in DNA: TGTGCCAGCAGTCCAGAGGGAGGTGGAAACACCATATATTTT. This sequence encodes CASSPEGGGNTIYF. The chain employs TRBV5-4 and TRBJ1-3, with no clear D. Trimming stripped 5 bases from V and 3 bases from J, with 12 bases between. This CDR3 contains 14 residues. Germline lookup yields CDR1 SGHNT and CDR2 YYREEE (reference sequence).

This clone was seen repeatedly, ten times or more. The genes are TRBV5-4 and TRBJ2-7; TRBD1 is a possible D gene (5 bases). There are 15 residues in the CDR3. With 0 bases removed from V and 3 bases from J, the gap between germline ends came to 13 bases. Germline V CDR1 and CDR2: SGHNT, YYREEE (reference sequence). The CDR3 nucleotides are TGTGCCAGCAGCTTGGGCCGAATAGGGGACTACGAGCAGTACTTC. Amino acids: CASSLGRIGDYEQYF.

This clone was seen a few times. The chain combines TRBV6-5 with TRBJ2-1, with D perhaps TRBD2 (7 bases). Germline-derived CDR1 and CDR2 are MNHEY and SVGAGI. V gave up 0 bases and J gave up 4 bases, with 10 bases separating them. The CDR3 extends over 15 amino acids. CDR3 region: CASSYSGGPYNEQFF. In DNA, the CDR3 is TGTGCCAGCAGTTACTCGGGGGGGCCTTACAATGAGCAGTTCTTC.

The CDR3: CASSPGLGRGASPLHF. The CDR3 bases are TGTGCCAGCAGCCCAGGGTTGGGCAGGGGAGCTTCACCCCTCCACTTT. This sequence joins TRBV11-2 and TRBJ1-6; maybe TRBD1 (6 bases). The V gene lost 5 bases and the J gene lost 9 bases, with 20 bases spanning the gap. CDR3 length: 16 residues. CDR1 is SGHAT and CDR2 is FQNNGV in the germline V gene.

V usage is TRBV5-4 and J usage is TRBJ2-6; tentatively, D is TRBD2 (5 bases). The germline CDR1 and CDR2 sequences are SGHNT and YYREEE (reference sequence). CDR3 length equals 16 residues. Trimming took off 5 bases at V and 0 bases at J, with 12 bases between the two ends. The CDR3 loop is CASRAAATSGANVLTF. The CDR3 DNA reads TGTGCCAGCAGGGCAGCGGCTACCTCTGGGGCCAACGTCCTGACTTTC.

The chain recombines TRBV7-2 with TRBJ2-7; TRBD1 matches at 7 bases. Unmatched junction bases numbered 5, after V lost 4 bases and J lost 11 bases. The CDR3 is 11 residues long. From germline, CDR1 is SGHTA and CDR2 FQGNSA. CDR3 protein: CASSSYGQEYF. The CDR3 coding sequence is TGTGCCAGCAGCTCATATGGACAGGAGTACTTC.

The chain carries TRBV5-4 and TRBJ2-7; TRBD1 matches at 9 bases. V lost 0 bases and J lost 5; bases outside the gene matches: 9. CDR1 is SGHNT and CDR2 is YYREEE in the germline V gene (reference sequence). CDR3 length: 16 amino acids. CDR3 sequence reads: CASSLGGGQGLHEQYF. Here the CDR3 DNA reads TGTGCCAGCAGCTTGGGCGGGGGACAGGGATTGCACGAGCAGTACTTC.

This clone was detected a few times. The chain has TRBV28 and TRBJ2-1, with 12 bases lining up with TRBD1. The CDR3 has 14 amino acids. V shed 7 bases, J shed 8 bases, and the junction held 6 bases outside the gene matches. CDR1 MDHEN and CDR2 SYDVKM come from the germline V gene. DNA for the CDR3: TGTGCCAGCACTTCTGGGACAGGGGGCTATGAGCAGTTCTTC. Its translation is CASTSGTGGYEQFF.

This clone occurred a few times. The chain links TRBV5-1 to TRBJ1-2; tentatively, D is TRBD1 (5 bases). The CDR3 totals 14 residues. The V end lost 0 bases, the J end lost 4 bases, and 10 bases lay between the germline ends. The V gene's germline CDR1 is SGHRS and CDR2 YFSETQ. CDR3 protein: CASSLEAGTYGYTF. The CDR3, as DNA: TGCGCCAGCAGCTTGGAGGCGGGGACCTATGGCTACACCTTC.

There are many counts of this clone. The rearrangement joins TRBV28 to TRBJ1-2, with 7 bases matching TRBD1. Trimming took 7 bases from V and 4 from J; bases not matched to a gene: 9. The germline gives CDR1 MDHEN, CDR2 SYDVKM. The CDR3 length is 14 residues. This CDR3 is CASNRQGVVYGYTF. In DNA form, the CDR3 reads TGTGCCAGCAACAGACAGGGAGTAGTCTATGGCTACACCTTC.

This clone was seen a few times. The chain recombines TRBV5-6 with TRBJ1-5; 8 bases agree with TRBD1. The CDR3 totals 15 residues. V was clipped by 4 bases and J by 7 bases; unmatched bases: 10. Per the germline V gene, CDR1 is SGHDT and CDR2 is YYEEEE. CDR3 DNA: TGTGCCAGCAGCGCGAGACAGGGGCCAGGACAGCCCCAGCATTTT. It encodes CASSARQGPGQPQHF.

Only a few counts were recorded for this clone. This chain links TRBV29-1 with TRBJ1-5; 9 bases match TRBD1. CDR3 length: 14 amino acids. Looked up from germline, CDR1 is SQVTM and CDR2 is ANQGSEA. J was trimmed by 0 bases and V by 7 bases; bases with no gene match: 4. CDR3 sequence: CSAGTGNSNQPQHF. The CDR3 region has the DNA TGCAGCGCCGGGACAGGGAATAGCAATCAGCCCCAGCATTTT.

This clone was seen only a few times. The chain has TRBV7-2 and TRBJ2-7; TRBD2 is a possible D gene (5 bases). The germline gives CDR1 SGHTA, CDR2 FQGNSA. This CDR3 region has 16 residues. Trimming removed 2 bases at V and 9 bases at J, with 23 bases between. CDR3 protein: CASSLNGNRGVSVQYF. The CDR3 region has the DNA TGTGCCAGCAGCTTAAACGGGAATCGAGGTGTGTCGGTGCAGTACTTC.

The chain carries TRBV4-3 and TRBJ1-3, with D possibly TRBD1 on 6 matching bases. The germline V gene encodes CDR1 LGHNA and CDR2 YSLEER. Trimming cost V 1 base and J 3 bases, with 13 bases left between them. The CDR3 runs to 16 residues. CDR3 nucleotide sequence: TGCGCCAGCAGCCAAGGAGCAGGGGTGGGTGGAAACACCATATATTTT. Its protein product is CASSQGAGVGGNTIYF.

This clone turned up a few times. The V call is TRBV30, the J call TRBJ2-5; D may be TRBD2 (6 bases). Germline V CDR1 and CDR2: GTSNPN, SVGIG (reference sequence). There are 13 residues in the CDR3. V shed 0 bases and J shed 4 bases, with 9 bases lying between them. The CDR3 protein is CAWSVYGGETQYF. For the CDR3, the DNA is TGTGCCTGGAGTGTATACGGGGGAGAGACCCAGTACTTC.

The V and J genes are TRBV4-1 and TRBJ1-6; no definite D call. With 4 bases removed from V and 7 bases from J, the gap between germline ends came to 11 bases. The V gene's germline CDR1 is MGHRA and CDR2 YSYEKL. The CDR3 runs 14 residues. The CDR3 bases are TGCGCCAGCAGCCGCCAAGCGGGGAATTCACCCCTCCACTTT. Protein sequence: CASSRQAGNSPLHF.

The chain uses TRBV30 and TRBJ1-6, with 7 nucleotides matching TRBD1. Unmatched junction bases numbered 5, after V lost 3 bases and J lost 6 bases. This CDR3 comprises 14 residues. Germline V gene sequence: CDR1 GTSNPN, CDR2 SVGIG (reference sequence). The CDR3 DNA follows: TGTGCCTGGAGCTCGGGACAGCCTAATTCACCCCTCCACTTT. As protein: CAWSSGQPNSPLHF.

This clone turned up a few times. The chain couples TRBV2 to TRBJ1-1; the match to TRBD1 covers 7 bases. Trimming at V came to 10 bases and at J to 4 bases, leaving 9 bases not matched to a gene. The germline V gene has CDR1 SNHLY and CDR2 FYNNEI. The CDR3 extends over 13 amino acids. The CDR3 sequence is CATLTGWGTEAFF. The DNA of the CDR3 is TGTGCCACCCTGACAGGGTGGGGCACTGAAGCTTTCTTT.

CDR3 region: CASSVQGAYGYTF. CDR3 in DNA: TGTGCCAGCAGCGTTCAGGGGGCCTATGGCTACACCTTC. The rearrangement links TRBV7-2 to TRBJ1-2, with TRBD1 matching 8 bases. With V trimmed by 5 bases and J by 4 bases, 3 bases remained unmatched. This CDR3 contains 13 residues. Germline V lookup: CDR1 SGHTA, CDR2 FQGNSA.

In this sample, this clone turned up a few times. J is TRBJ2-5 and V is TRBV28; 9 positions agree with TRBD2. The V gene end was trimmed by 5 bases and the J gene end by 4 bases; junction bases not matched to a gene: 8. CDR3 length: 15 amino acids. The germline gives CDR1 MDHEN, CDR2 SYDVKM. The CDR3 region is CASSRSSGSGETQYF. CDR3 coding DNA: TGTGCCAGCAGTCGGAGTAGCGGGAGCGGAGAGACCCAGTACTTC.

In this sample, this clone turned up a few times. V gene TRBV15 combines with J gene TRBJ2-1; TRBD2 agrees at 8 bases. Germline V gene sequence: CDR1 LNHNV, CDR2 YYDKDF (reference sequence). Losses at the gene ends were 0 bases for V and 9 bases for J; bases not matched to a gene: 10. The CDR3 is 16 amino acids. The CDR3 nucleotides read TGTGCCACCAGCAGAGACCTGAGCGGGGGATATGGTGAGCAGTTCTTC. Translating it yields CATSRDLSGGYGEQFF.

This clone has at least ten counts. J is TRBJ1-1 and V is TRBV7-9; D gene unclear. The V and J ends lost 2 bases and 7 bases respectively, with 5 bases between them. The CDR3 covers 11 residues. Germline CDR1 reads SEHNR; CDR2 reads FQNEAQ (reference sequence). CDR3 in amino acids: CASSLYNEAFF. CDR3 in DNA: TGTGCCAGCAGCTTATACAATGAAGCTTTCTTT.

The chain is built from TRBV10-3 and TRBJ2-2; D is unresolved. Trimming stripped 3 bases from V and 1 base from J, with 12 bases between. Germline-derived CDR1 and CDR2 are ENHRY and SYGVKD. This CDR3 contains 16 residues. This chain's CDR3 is CAISDRDSQNTGELFF. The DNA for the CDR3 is TGTGCCATCAGTGATAGAGACTCACAGAACACCGGGGAGCTGTTTTTT.